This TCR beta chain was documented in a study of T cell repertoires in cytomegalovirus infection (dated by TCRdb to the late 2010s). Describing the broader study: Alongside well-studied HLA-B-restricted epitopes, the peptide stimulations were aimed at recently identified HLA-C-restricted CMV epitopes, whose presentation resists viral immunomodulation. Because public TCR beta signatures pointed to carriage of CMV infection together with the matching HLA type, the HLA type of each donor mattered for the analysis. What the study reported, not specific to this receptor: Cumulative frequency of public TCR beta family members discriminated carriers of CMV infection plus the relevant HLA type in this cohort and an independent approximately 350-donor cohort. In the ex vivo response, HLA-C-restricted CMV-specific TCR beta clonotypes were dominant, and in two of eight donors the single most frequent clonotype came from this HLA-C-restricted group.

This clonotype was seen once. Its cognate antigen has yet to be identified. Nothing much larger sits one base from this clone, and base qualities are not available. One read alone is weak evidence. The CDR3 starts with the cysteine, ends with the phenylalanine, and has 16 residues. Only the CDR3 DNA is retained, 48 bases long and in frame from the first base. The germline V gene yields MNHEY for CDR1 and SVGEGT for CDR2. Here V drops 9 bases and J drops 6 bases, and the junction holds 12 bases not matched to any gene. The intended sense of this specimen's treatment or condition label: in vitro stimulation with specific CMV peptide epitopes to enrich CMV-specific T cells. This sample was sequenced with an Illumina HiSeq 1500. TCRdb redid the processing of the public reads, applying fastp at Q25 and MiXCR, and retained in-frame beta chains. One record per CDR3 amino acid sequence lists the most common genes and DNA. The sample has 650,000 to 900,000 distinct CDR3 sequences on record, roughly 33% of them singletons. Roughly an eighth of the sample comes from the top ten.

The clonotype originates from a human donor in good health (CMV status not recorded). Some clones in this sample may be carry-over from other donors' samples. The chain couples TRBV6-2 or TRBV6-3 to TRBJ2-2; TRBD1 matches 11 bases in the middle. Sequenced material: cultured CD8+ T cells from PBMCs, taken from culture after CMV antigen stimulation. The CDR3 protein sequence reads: CASTLQGQGVAGELFF. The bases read TGTGCCAGTACACTGCAGGGACAGGGGGTAGCCGGGGAGCTGTTTTTT.